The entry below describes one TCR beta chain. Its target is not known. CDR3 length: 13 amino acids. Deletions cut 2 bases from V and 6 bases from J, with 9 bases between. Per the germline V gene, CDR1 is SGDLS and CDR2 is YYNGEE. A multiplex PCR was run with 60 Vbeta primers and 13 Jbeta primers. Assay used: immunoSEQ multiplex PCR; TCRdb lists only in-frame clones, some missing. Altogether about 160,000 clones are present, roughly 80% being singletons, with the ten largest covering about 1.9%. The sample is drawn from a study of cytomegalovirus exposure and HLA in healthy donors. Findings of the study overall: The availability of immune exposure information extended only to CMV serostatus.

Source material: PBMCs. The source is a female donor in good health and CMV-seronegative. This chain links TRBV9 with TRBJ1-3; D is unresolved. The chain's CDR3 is CASSVADLNTIYF. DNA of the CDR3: TGTGCCAGCAGCGTGGCGGATTTAAACACCATATATTTT.